This T cell receptor (beta chain) was obtained from a study of immune characterization of retroperitoneal liposarcoma. The germline V gene encodes CDR1 MNHNS and CDR2 SASEGT. CDR3 length equals 16 residues. TCRdb redid the calling of the PCR reads with MiXCR, one entry per CDR3 protein. The table shows about 10,000 distinct CDR3 sequences, with 25% to 35% occurring only once. The sequence was obtained from a male donor with retroperitoneal liposarcoma. The rearrangement uses TRBV6-1 and TRBJ2-3; 9 nucleotides line up with TRBD1. The J call may be incorrect, as the DNA end agrees better with TRBJ2-7. Sequenced: tumor tissue. CDR3 region: CASSRRGGTGKYEQYF. DNA of the CDR3: TGTGCCAGCAGTCGAAGGGGGGGGACAGGGAAATACGAGCAGTACTTC.